This T cell receptor beta chain is drawn from a study of T cell changes during pregnancy in multiple sclerosis. TCRdb's table, derived via immunoSEQ multiplex PCR, lists solely in-frame clones and lacks some. The sample shows about 41,000 clones, 90% of them seen only once. Trimming removed 0 bases from V and 2 bases from J, with 8 bases in between. Germline V lookup: CDR1 SGHAT, CDR2 FQNNGV. The CDR3 sequence is 15 residues long. This TCR was recovered from a female donor with multiple sclerosis, enrolled in a pregnancy study. The V gene is TRBV11-2, the J gene TRBJ2-1; tentatively, D is TRBD1 (5 bases). This material consisted of CD8+ T cells from peripheral blood mononuclear cells, taken in the third trimester of pregnancy. The CDR3 sequence is CASSLDMGPYNEQFF. CDR3 nucleotide sequence: TGTGCCAGCAGCTTAGACATGGGGCCCTACAATGAGCAGTTCTTC.